The source of this TCR beta chain is a study of cytomegalovirus exposure and HLA in healthy donors. Whole-study findings and limits: HLA alleles were associated with around 17,000 TCR beta sequences in a later analysis at 0.05 false discovery rate. Generally TCR sequences proved uncommon, though certain public TCRs appeared in numerous donors. Owing to their indistinguishability, certain V segments, notably TRBV6-2 and TRBV6-3, were excluded. The presence/absence work took it that sequencing depth was about the same across donors.

Regarding this clone: Its antigen remains unidentified.

The V gene end was trimmed by 3 bases and the J gene end by 6 bases; junction bases not matched to a gene: 6. The CDR3 totals 15 residues. Germline lookup yields CDR1 SGHKS and CDR2 YYEKEE (reference sequence). In the PCR, 60 Vbeta and 13 Jbeta primers were used. Sequenced by immunoSEQ multiplex PCR; TCRdb stores in-frame clones only, minus some. The repertoire holds about 200,000 clones, 75% to 85% seen once, with 2% to 2.5% in the top ten. What was sequenced was PBMCs. This chain connects TRBV5-5 to TRBJ2-4; 10 bases agree with TRBD1. This sequence originates from a woman aged 45-65 years in good health and CMV-seronegative. The chain's CDR3 is CASSSVGQGLNIQYF. In nucleotides, the CDR3 is TGTGCCAGCAGCTCGGTGGGACAGGGGTTAAACATTCAGTACTTC.